This T cell receptor (beta chain) was captured in a study of early T cells in non-severe SARS-CoV-2 infection. Overall study context: From unsorted whole blood, bulk RNA was sequenced, and the chains remained unpaired.

This clonotype was seen at least ten times. V was trimmed by 2 bases and J by 13 bases, leaving 13 bases between them. The CDR3 spans 12 residues. Germline CDR1 SGHNT, CDR2 YYREEE (reference sequence). From the 5' RACE reads, TCRdb called clonotypes with MiXCR, one entry per CDR3 protein. The data hold 80,000 to 95,000 distinct CDR3 sequences, with 16% observed a single time. Here the sequenced sample was whole blood, taken at baseline. The TCR comes from an adult who was a healthcare worker with PCR-confirmed SARS-CoV-2 infection or an uninfected control (not recorded which). The chain carries TRBV5-4 and TRBJ2-1, with D possibly matching TRBD2 (6 bases). This CDR3 reads CASSFGLARQFF. The CDR3 DNA follows: TGTGCCAGCAGCTTCGGGCTAGCGCGACAGTTCTTC.